This T cell receptor beta chain was captured in a study of hypomethylating agent response in myelodysplastic syndrome. Germline-derived CDR1 and CDR2 are LNHDA and SQIVND (reference sequence). The CDR3 is 14 residues long. V was trimmed by 3 bases and J by 4 bases, leaving 12 bases between them. Survey resolution used two replicates of 200 ng, totaling about 400 ng DNA. Assay: immunoSEQ multiplex PCR; the TCRdb copy retains only in-frame clones and omits some. This table holds a few thousand clones, approximately 86% found once. This clone appeared once. The specimen was bone marrow, collected before or after starting hypomethylating agent treatment for myelodysplastic syndrome (not recorded which). The origin of this receptor is a human donor with myelodysplastic syndrome. The chain is built from TRBV19 and TRBJ1-1, with D perhaps TRBD1 (6 bases). This chain's CDR3 is CASSIQGRGTEAFF. The CDR3 nucleotides read TGTGCCAGTAGTATTCAGGGGAGAGGCACTGAAGCTTTCTTT.